The clone carrying this T cell receptor (beta chain) appeared many times. The sample originates from a study of early T cells in non-severe SARS-CoV-2 infection. TCRdb reanalysed the 5' RACE reads using MiXCR and keeps one entry per CDR3 protein. There are tens of thousands of distinct CDR3 sequences in the sample; 9.5% to 15% occur only once, and 3.5% to 5.5% lies in the top ten. The CDR3 has 16 residues. The trim removed 0 bases at V and 5 bases at J, leaving 9 bases unmatched. Germline CDR1 and CDR2: KGHSH and LQKENI. The sequenced material came from whole blood. This receptor was identified in an adult who was a healthcare worker with PCR-confirmed SARS-CoV-2 infection or an uninfected control (not recorded which). V is TRBV18 and J is TRBJ2-7, with TRBD1 matching 8 bases. CDR3 coding DNA: TGTGCCAGCTCACCACCTAATATCCAGGGGGCCCACGAGCAGTACTTC. It specifies CASSPPNIQGAHEQYF. Combining the CDR3 with reference TRBV18 and TRBJ2-7 gives the whole variable domain NAGVMQNPRHLVRRRGQEARLRCSPMKGHSHVYWYRQLPEEGLKFMVYLQKENIIDESGMPKERFSAEFPKEGPSILRIQQVVRGDSAAYFCASSPPNIQGAHEQYFGPGTRLTVT.